The next 10 T cell receptor beta chains were all read from a single sample in a study of blood T cell repertoires in COVID-19. Clones were read by immunoSEQ multiplex PCR, and TCRdb kept only the in-frame ones, dropping some. Here the sample spans around 320,000 clones, almost 90% being singletons. The specimen was PBMCs or T cells enriched from blood (not recorded which). All receptors derive from a woman in her late teens or twenties with acute COVID-19.

Note on this clone: At the DNA level, this CDR3 is encoded by other sequences in the same sample as well. J is TRBJ1-5 and V is TRBV18; unclear D gene. V lost 3 bases and J lost 2, with 8 bases in between. CDR3 length: 14 amino acids. The germline V gene has CDR1 KGHSH and CDR2 LQKENI. CDR3 in amino acids: CASSPPGGNQPQHF. CDR3 sequence (DNA): TGTGCCAGCTCACCGCCCGGGGGCAATCAGCCCCAGCATTTT. Complete variable domain (other parts from reference TRBV18 and TRBJ1-5): NAGVMQNPRHLVRRRGQEARLRCSPMKGHSHVYWYRQLPEEGLKFMVYLQKENIIDESGMPKERFSAEFPKEGPSILRIQQVVRGDSAAYFCASSPPGGNQPQHFGDGTRLSIL.

About this clone: Because the CDR3 is missing its conserved closing phenylalanine or tryptophan, this is likely a read error. The limits of the CDR3 on the DNA are not certain, so only TCRdb's listed CDR3 is given. The CDR3 loop reads CATSDLRGL. The chain is built from TRBV24-1 and TRBJ2-7; whether TRBD1, the table's D call, matches the DNA was not checked. The CDR3 spans 9 residues, counting both ends. Germline V gives CDR1 KGHDR, CDR2 SFDVKD.

The chain couples TRBV19 to TRBJ1-1; possible D gene TRBD1, 5 bases. V lost 1 base, J lost 5 bases, and 14 bases lay in between. The CDR3 sequence is 15 residues long. Germline V gene lookup returns CDR1 LNHDA and CDR2 SQIVND (reference sequence). CDR3 coding DNA: TGTGCCAGTAGTATAGTAGGGGCAACGAGGACTGAAGCTTTCTTT. As protein: CASSIVGATRTEAFF.

The rearrangement joins TRBV6-5 to TRBJ1-2, with 7 nucleotides matching TRBD1. This CDR3 is 14 amino acids long. Trimming took 6 bases from V and 2 from J; bases not matched to a gene: 6. Per germline, CDR1 MNHEY and CDR2 SVGAGI. CDR3 sequence reads: CASRIVRGNYGYTF. The DNA for the CDR3 is TGTGCCAGCAGAATAGTCAGGGGGAACTATGGCTACACCTTC.

V and J are TRBV5-8 and TRBJ1-5; D is ambiguous. Germline V gene lookup returns CDR1 SGHTS and CDR2 YDEGEE. V dropped 0 bases and J dropped 0 bases, with 10 bases sitting between them. The CDR3 sequence is 16 residues long. The CDR3 nucleotides are TGTGCCAGCAGCTTGGAGTTGGCAGTTAGCAATCAGCCCCAGCATTTT. Protein sequence: CASSLELAVSNQPQHF.

The V gene is TRBV5-1, the J gene TRBJ2-1; D unresolved. Germline V gene sequence: CDR1 SGHRS, CDR2 YFSETQ. Trimming removed 3 bases from V and 6 bases from J, with 10 bases in between. The CDR3 is 13 residues long. This chain's CDR3 is CASSYLLANEQFF. The CDR3 DNA reads TGCGCCAGCAGCTACCTACTTGCCAATGAGCAGTTCTTC.

V gene TRBV5-8 combines with J gene TRBJ1-5; TRBD1 is a possible D gene (6 bases). V lost 4 bases, J lost 0 bases, and 11 bases lay in between. This CDR3 is built from 15 residues. The germline CDR1 and CDR2 sequences are SGHTS and YDEGEE. CDR3 sequence reads: CASSPGTPSNQPQHF. The CDR3 region has the DNA TGTGCCAGCAGCCCCGGGACACCTAGCAATCAGCCCCAGCATTTT.

The chain joins TRBV28 to TRBJ1-4; no clear D. Between the trimmed V and J ends, which lost 4 bases and 8 bases, there was a span of 20 bases. Germline V CDR1 and CDR2: MDHEN, SYDVKM. The CDR3 is 16 amino acids. CDR3: CASSSGASHDREKLFF. Here the CDR3 DNA reads TGTGCCAGCAGTTCGGGAGCATCTCACGATAGGGAAAAACTGTTTTTT.

The chain carries TRBV28 and TRBJ1-4, with 9 bases that match TRBD1. After removal of 3 bases from V and 6 bases from J, the junction contained 5 bases not matched to a gene. The CDR3 is 15 residues long. CDR1 MDHEN and CDR2 SYDVKM come from the germline V gene. In nucleotides, the CDR3 is TGTGCCAGCAGTTTGTACAGGGGGCGTCATGAAAAACTGTTTTTT. This codes for CASSLYRGRHEKLFF.

This sequence joins TRBV28 and TRBJ2-5; 10 bases are shared with TRBD2. The ends lost 6 bases at V and 4 bases at J; junction bases unmatched: 14. Germline values: CDR1 MDHEN, CDR2 SYDVKM. The CDR3 sequence is 17 residues long. CDR3 loop: CASSPAGASGRGETQYF. The CDR3 nucleotides read TGTGCCAGCAGCCCCGCAGGAGCTAGCGGGAGAGGAGAGACCCAGTACTTC.